This T cell receptor (beta chain) is drawn from a study of blood T cell repertoires in COVID-19 (TCRdb year 2020). About the investigation overall: Samples covering the acute and convalescent phases of COVID-19 were provided by collaborators in the United States, Italy and Spain. The repertoires were released in a freely available public database meant as a resource for research on the immune response to SARS-CoV-2. The prospective study material was composed of cDNA or gDNA derived from T cells, B-cell-depleted T cells, or PBMCs. Subjects who had been exposed to COVID-19, were actively infected with it, or had recovered from it provided the deeply sampled blood TCRbeta repertoires that made up the dataset. Where HLA class I and class II types were available, the types were taken from metadata supplied by the sample provider, not from assay-based typing. The sample metadata nearly always contained a de-identified subject ID, COVID-19 status, age in years and sex. The samples were drawn from the first 160 participants of the ongoing ImmuneRACE study and from more than 1,000 subjects provided by 6 global collaborators. Study-wide conclusions, independent of this receptor: How much clinical and demographic metadata was included differed by source and by participant, and the metadata was provided uncurated.

In the prospective study, participants were roughly 18 to 100 years old, resided in 20 to 30 geographic areas of the United States, and were enrolled through a virtual design. To assign participants to cohorts, the prospective study relied on clinical history that participants themselves reported in a screening survey and a study questionnaire. Each participant in the prospective study had whole blood, serum and a nasopharyngeal or oropharyngeal swab collected by mobile phlebotomists. Prospective study participants could optionally give additional blood draws and questionnaires over a 2-month period. Prospective study blood samples were shipped either frozen or at room temperature before DNA extraction. The immunoSEQ Assay, a bias-controlled multiplex PCR, was used to amplify TCRbeta CDR3 regions from genomic DNA. As for how the authors treated the data: The number of nucleated cells in each sample was estimated by amplification of reference gene primers within the assay. To quantify the absolute abundance of each unique TCRbeta CDR3 rearrangement, sequence reads were collapsed and filtered. Productive Simpson clonality was computed per sample as the square root of Simpson's diversity index over productive rearrangements. The immuneACCESS repertoire file appears here via TCRdb, limited to in-frame rearrangements. These files lack a portion of the clones; in checked studies, under half of the deficit traces to unresolved V genes, and the cause of the others is not known. V and J calls and clone size come straight from that table; D and trimming were deduced from the DNA. For this sample there are 230,000 or so clones; about 86% appear just once. Roughly 15% of the sample is held by the ten biggest clonotypes.

Turning to this clone: It has no known antigen specificity. No much larger clone is present one base from it, and per-base qualities are unavailable.

From its cysteine to its phenylalanine, the CDR3 spans 15 amino acids. The retained sequence is limited to the CDR3, 45 bases, with the frame set at the first base. The germline V gene (reference sequence) supplies CDR1 LNHDA and CDR2 SQIVND. Compared with germline, V lacks 5 bases and J lacks 5 bases; bases without a gene match: 5. The sequenced sample was PBMCs or T cells enriched from blood (not recorded which). The clonotype was recovered from a woman aged 50 to 65 with acute COVID-19. This chain is built from TRBV19 and TRBJ1-6; 8 bases in between match TRBD1. The CDR3: CASSVNRGNNSPLHF. The DNA reads TGTGCCAGTAGTGTTAACAGGGGGAATAATTCACCCCTCCACTTT.